The clone carrying this T cell receptor beta chain is deemed medium-sized. As yet, its antigen is unknown. Germline is not matched at one junction end, which may reflect a read error. Profiled with immunoSEQ multiplex PCR; TCRdb holds only in-frame clones, not every one. The data show roughly 4,800 clones, with about 57% seen just once and about 18% held by the top ten. The CDR3 is 11 residues long. CDR1 and CDR2 (germline): MNHEY, SMNVEV (reference sequence). The sample comes from a study of T cells after posttransplantation cyclophosphamide. Study-level points and caveats: Blood and skin or GI T cell repertoires showed limited TRB overlap.

The sequenced sample consisted of memory CD8+ T cells sorted from blood. This TCR was recovered from a woman in her fifties or sixties in good health, CMV-negative, and a related stem cell transplant donor. The V call is TRBV27, the J call TRBJ2-7; 7 positions match TRBD1. The CDR3 sequence is CSSRAGGEQYF. Written as DNA, the CDR3 is TGTTCCAGCCGGGCAGGGGGCGAGCAGTACTTC.